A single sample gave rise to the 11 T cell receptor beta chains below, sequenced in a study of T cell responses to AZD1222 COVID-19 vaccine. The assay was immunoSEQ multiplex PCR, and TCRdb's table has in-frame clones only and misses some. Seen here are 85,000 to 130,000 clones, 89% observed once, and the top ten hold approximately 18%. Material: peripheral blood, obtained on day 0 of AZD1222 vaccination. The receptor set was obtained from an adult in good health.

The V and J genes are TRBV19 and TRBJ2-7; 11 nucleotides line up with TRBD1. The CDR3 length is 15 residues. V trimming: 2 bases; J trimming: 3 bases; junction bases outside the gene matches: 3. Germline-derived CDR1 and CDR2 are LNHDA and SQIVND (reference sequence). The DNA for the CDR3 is TGTGCCAGTAGTATAAAGGGACAGGGGGACTACGAGCAGTACTTC. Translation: CASSIKGQGDYEQYF.

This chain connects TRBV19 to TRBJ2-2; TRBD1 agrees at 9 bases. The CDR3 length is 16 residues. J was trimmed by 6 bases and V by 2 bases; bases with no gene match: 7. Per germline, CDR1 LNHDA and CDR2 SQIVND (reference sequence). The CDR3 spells CASSIPTGQGSGELFF. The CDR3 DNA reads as TGTGCCAGTAGTATACCAACGGGACAGGGATCCGGGGAGCTGTTTTTT.

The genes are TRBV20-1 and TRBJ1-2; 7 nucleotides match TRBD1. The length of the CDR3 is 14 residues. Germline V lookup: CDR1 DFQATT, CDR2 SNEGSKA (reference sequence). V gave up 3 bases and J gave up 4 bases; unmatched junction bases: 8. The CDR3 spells CSASATGAGYGYTF. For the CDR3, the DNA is TGCAGTGCTAGTGCCACAGGGGCCGGCTATGGCTACACCTTC.

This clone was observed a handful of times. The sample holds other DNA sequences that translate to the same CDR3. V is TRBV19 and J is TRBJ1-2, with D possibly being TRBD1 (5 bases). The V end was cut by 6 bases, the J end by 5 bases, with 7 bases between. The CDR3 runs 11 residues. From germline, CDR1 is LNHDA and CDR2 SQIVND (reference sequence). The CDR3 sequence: CASSGGYGYTF. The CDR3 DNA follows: TGTGCCAGTAGCGGGGGTTATGGCTACACCTTC.

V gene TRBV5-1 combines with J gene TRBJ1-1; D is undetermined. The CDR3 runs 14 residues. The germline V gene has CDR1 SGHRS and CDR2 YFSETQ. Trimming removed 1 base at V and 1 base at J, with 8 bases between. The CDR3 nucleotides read TGCGCCAGCAGCTTGTGGACCCCGAACACTGAAGCTTTCTTT. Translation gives CASSLWTPNTEAFF.

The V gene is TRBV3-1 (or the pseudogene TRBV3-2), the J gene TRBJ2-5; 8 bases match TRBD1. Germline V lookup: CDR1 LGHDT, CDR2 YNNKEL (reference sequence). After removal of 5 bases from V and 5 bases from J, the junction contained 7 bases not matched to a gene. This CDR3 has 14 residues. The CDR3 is CASSAGQGMETQYF. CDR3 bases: TGTGCCAGCAGCGCTGGACAGGGTATGGAGACCCAGTACTTC.

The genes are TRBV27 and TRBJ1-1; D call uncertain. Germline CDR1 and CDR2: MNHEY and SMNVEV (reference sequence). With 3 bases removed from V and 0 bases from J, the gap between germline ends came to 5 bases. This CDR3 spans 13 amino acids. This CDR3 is CASSLSVNTEAFF. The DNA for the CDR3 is TGTGCCAGCAGTTTGTCGGTGAACACTGAAGCTTTCTTT.

CDR3 DNA: TGTGCCAGCAGCTTAGTGGGGAACACTGAAGCTTTCTTT. This sequence encodes CASSLVGNTEAFF. The genes are TRBV11-3 and TRBJ1-1; D ambiguous. Trimming left V 1 base short and J 1 base short, with 4 bases between. CDR3 length equals 13 residues. Germline values: CDR1 SGHNT, CDR2 YENEEA.

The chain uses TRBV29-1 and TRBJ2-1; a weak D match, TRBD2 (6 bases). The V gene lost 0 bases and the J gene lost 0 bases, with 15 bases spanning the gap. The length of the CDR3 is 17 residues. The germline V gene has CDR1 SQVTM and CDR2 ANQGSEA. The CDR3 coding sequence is TGCAGCGTTGAAGATTTGGGACTGCCAAGCTCCTACAATGAGCAGTTCTTC. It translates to CSVEDLGLPSSYNEQFF.

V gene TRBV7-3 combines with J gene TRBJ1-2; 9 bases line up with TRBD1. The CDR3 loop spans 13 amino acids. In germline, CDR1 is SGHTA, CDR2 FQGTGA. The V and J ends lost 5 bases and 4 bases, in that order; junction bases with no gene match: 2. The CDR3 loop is CASSAGQGYGYTF. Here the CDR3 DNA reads TGTGCCAGCAGCGCGGGACAGGGCTATGGCTACACCTTC.

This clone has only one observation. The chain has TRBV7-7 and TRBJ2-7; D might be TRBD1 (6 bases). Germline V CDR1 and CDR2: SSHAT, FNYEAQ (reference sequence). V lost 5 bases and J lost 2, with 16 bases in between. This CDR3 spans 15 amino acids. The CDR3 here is CASSLATGPAYEQYF. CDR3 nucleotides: TGTGCCAGCAGCCTCGCGACAGGCCCTGCCTACGAGCAGTACTTC.